The next 9 T cell receptor beta chains were all read from a single sample in a study of PD-L1 blockade in urothelial cancer. Here immunoSEQ multiplex PCR was the method, and the copy in TCRdb shows in-frame clones only, minus some. Of some 120,000 clones in the sample, around 88% were seen once. Time point noted: peripheral blood 6 weeks after treatment start. This specimen consisted of PBMCs, obtained around atezolizumab (anti-PD-L1) treatment. These receptors originate from a man aged 55-75 years with urothelial cancer.

V is TRBV28 and J is TRBJ1-5; D is ambiguous. Germline V CDR1 and CDR2: MDHEN, SYDVKM. The germline V and J ends were trimmed by 5 bases and 7 bases, with 9 bases remaining between them. The CDR3 runs to 12 residues. The CDR3 region has the DNA TGTGCCAGCAGTCCCAGAGGGCAGCCCCAGCATTTT. It yields the protein CASSPRGQPQHF.

The gene calls are TRBV5-1 and TRBJ1-4; TRBD1 agrees at 9 bases. Germline-derived CDR1 and CDR2 are SGHRS and YFSETQ. The CDR3 consists of 15 residues. V was pared by 2 bases and J by 4 bases, with 3 bases of the junction left unmatched. The chain's CDR3 is CASSFGTGYNEKLFF. DNA for the CDR3: TGCGCCAGCAGCTTTGGGACAGGGTATAATGAAAAACTGTTTTTT.

The rearrangement joins TRBV5-8 to TRBJ1-5, with 9 positions matching TRBD1. Trimming removed 5 bases from V and 6 bases from J; junction bases left unmatched: 9. CDR3 length: 15 residues. Germline V gene lookup returns CDR1 SGHTS and CDR2 YDEGEE. As DNA, the CDR3 is TGTGCCAGCAGTATCCGGGACAGGGTCACTCAGCCCCAGCATTTT. Translating gives CASSIRDRVTQPQHF.

This clone has only a few counts. This chain links TRBV19 with TRBJ2-2, with D possibly being TRBD1 (6 bases). The germline V gene has CDR1 LNHDA and CDR2 SQIVND (reference sequence). V was pared by 5 bases and J by 2 bases, with 15 bases between. The CDR3 runs 16 residues. Here the CDR3 reads CASSYGGGLNTGELFF. CDR3 in DNA: TGTGCCAGTAGTTATGGGGGCGGGTTAAACACCGGGGAGCTGTTTTTT.

The CDR3 loop is CASTSGQMNTEAFF. CDR3 sequence (DNA): TGTGCCAGCACCTCGGGACAGATGAACACTGAAGCTTTCTTT. The chain has TRBV28 and TRBJ1-1; 7 bases align to TRBD1. Looked up from germline, CDR1 is MDHEN and CDR2 is SYDVKM. V lost 7 bases, J lost 0 bases, and 5 bases stayed unmatched. This CDR3 comprises 14 residues.

The chain is built from TRBV7-9 and TRBJ2-1; 7 nucleotides line up with TRBD2. Looked up from germline, CDR1 is SEHNR and CDR2 is FQNEAQ (reference sequence). The CDR3 runs 17 residues. J was trimmed by 8 bases and V by 4 bases; bases with no gene match: 17. CDR3 residues: CASSWAWDYREVDEQFF. The CDR3 DNA sequence: TGTGCCAGCAGCTGGGCCTGGGACTATAGGGAGGTCGATGAGCAGTTCTTC.

This chain links TRBV28 with TRBJ2-5, with TRBD1 matching 7 bases. V lost 5 bases to trimming and J lost 5 bases; unmatched junction nucleotides: 5. Germline V gene data show CDR1 as MDHEN and CDR2 as SYDVKM. The CDR3 has 13 amino acids. CDR3: CASSPQGTETQYF. Written as DNA, the CDR3 is TGTGCCAGCAGTCCACAGGGGACGGAGACCCAGTACTTC.

The rearrangement links TRBV28 to TRBJ1-2; D remains unclear. Germline lookup yields CDR1 MDHEN and CDR2 SYDVKM. V shed 4 bases and J shed 3 bases, with 12 bases lying between them. The CDR3 sequence is 14 residues long. The CDR3 region is CASSSPTVYYGYTF. The CDR3 DNA follows: TGTGCCAGCAGTTCCCCTACAGTCTACTATGGCTACACCTTC.

The CDR3 bases are TGTGCCACCAGCAGACCGACAAATGGTAGAACAGGAGAGCAGTTCTTC. Its translation: CATSRPTNGRTGEQFF. V and J are TRBV15 and TRBJ2-1; D is perhaps TRBD1 (5 bases). CDR3 length equals 16 residues. Per germline, CDR1 LNHNV and CDR2 YYDKDF (reference sequence). V was shortened by 2 bases and J by 10 bases, with 21 bases between the two germline ends.